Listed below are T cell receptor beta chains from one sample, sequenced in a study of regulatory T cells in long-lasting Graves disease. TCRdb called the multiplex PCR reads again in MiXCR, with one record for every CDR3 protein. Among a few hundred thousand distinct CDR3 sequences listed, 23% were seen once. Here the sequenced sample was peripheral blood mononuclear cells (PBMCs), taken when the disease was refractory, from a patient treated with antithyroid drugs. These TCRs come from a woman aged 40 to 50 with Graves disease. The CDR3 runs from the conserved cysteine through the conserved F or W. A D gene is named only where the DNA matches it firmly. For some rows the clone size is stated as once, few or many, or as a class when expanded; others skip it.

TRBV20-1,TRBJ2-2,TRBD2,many,CSARKLGLAGGRGTGELFF
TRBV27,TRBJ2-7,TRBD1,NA,CASSKRQGLAGEQYF
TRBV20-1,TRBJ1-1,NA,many,CSAREGRVNTEAFF
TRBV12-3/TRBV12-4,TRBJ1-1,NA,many,CASSLKEAFF
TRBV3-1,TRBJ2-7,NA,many,CASSHLSNEQYF
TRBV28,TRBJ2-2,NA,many,CASSFPRENTGELFF
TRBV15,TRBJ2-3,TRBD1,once,CATSRPGQITDTQYF
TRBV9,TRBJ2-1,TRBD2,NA,CASSVAGGVNEQFF
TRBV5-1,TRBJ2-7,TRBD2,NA,CASKPGTSVYEQYF
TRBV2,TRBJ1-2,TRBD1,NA,CASSGQVDNGYTF
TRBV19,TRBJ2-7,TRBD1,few,CASSNRDSDYEQYF
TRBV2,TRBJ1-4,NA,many,CASSEVLDSTFNEKLFF
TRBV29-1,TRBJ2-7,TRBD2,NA,CSVEATAGDLYEQYF
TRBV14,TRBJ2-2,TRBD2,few,CASSRFGLGVNTGELFF
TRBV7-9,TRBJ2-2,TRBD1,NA,CASSADRGHTGELFF
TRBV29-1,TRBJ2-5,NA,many,CSVPGGETQYF
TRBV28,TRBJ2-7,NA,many,CASSSAGSDSYEQYF
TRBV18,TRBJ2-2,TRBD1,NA,CASSPLTGGHRELFF
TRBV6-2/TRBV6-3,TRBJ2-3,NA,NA,CASSLGRIPTDTQYF
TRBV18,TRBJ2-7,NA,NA,CASSPTLDSPYEQYF
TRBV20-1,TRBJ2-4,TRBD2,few,CSARDLGTSGVHIQYF
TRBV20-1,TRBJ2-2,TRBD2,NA,CSAPRLAGDTGELFF
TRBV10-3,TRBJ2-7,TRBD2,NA,CAIRTFSAGGVVQQYF
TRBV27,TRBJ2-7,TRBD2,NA,CASSWTSGSLEQYF
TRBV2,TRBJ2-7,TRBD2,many,CASSDLAGVVHEQYF
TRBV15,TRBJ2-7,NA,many,CATSRSRDVSYEQYF
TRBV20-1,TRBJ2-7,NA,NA,CSARDLPASIEQYF
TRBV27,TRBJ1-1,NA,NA,CASSHPTGAFF
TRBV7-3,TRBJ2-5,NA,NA,CANSPRTGETQYF
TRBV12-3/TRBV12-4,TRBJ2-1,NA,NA,CASSLTPVSEQFF
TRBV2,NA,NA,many,CASSDNEQFF
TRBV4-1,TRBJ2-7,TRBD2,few,CASSHRVPLADSSYEQYF
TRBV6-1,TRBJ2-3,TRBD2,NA,CASSEEASGTDTQYF
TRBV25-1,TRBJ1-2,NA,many,CASSPIQGYGYTF
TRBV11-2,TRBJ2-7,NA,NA,CASSLFSPPPTYEQYF
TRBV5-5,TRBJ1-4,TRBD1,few,CASSLWGGQASATNEKLFF
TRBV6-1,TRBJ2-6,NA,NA,CASSEAPSGGRSSGANVLTF
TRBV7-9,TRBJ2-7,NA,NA,CASSLASIRTYEQYF
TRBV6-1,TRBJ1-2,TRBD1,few,CASSPSGTGNGYTF
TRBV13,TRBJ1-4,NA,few,CASSRPPDSGNEKLFF
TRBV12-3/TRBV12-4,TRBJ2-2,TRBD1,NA,CASSLRLRGSVAGELFF
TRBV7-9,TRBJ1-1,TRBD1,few,CASSSGTGVLPEAFF
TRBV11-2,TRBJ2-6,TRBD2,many,CASSLALAAYYSGANVLTF
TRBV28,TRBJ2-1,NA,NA,CASSLRLAPSSLQFF
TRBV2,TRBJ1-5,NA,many,CASSVERGRQPQHF
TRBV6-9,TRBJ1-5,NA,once,CASSYYAGARINQPQHF
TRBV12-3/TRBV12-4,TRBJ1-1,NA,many,CASSRRPGVNTEAFF
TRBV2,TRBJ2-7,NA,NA,CASSERGLYEQYF
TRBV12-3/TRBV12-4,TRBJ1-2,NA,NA,CASSLGGTDRRPGVYGYTF
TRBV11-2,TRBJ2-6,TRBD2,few,CASSSGLAGGLSGANVLTF
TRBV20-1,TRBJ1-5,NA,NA,CSAQRGGGYSQPQHF
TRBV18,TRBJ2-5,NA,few,CASSPPPRSQETQYF
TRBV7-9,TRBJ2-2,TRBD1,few,CASSPLGQHTGELFF
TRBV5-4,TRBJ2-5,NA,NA,CASSLAARGGETQYF
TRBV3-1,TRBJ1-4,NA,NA,CASSQDPTDNEKLFF
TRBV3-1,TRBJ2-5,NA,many,CASSQLGWPETQYF
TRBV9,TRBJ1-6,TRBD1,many,CASSAPGQHRGAPLHF
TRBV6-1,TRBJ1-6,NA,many,CASRRVISSPLHF